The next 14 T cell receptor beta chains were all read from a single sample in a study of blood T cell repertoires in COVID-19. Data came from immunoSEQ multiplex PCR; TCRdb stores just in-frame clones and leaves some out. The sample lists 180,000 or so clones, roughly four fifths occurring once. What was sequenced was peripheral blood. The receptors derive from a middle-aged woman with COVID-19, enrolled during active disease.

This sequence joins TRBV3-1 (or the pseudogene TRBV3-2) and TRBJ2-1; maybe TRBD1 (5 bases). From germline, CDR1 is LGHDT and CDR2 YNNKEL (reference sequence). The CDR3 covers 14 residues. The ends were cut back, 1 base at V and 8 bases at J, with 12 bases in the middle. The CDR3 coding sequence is TGTGCCAGCAGCCAAGGTGCAGGGTTATATGAGCAGTTCTTC. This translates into CASSQGAGLYEQFF.

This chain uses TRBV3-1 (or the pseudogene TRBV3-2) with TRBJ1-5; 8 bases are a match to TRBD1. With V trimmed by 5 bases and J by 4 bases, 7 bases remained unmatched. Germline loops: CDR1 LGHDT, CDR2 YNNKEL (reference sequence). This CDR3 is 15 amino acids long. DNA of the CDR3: TGTGCCAGCAGCGGAGGGACAGGCCGAAATCAGCCCCAGCATTTT. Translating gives CASSGGTGRNQPQHF.

The CDR3 sequence is CASSPTGTGVPGANVLTF. Written as DNA, the CDR3 is TGTGCCAGCTCACCGACCGGGACAGGGGTCCCTGGGGCCAACGTCCTGACTTTC. This sequence joins TRBV18 and TRBJ2-6, with 10 nucleotides matching TRBD1. Trimming removed 3 bases from V and 2 bases from J; junction bases left unmatched: 7. The CDR3 loop spans 18 amino acids. Germline V gene lookup returns CDR1 KGHSH and CDR2 LQKENI.

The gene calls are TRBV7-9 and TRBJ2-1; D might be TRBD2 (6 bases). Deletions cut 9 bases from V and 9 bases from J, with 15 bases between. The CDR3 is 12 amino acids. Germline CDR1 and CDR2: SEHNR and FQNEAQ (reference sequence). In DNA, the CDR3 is TGTGCCAGTGCCCCCCACGGGGGTGAGCAGTTCTTC. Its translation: CASAPHGGEQFF. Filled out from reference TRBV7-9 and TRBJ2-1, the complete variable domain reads DTGVSQNPRHKITKRGQNVTFRCDPISEHNRLYWYRQTLGQGPEFLTYFQNEAQLEKSRLLSDRFSAERPKGSFSTLEIQRTEQGDSAMYLCASAPHGGEQFFGPGTRLTVL.

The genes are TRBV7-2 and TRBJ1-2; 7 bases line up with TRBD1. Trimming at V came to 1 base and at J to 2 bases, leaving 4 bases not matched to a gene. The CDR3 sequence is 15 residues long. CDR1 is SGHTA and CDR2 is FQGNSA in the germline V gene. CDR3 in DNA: TGTGCCAGCAGCTTAGTTGGCAGGGGGAACTATGGCTACACCTTC. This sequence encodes CASSLVGRGNYGYTF.

The CDR3 nucleotides are TGTGCCAGCGCCGAGACAGGAGCCAAAAACATTCAGTACTTC. The encoded protein is CASAETGAKNIQYF. The genes are TRBV18 and TRBJ2-4, with a possible D match to TRBD1 (6 bases). Trimming left V 8 bases short and J 0 bases short, with 11 bases between. The CDR3 length is 14 residues. Germline CDR1 and CDR2: KGHSH and LQKENI.

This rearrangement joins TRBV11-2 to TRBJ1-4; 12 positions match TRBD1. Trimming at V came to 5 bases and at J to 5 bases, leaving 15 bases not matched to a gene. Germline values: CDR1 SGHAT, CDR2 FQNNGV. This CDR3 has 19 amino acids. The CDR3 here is CASSATRRGQGASNEKLFF. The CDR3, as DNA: TGTGCCAGCAGCGCCACCCGCCGGGGACAGGGGGCGTCAAATGAAAAACTGTTTTTT.

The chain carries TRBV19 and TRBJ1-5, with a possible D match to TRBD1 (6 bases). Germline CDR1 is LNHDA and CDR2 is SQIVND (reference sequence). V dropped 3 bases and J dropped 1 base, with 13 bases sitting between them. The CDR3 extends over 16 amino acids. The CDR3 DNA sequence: TGTGCCAGTAGTATTGGGGGCAGAAGGAGCAATCAGCCCCAGCATTTT. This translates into CASSIGGRRSNQPQHF. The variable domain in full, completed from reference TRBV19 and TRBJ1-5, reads DGGITQSPKYLFRKEGQNVTLSCEQNLNHDAMYWYRQDPGQGLRLIYYSQIVNDFQKGDIAEGYSVSREKKESFPLTVTSAQKNPTAFYLCASSIGGRRSNQPQHFGDGTRLSIL.

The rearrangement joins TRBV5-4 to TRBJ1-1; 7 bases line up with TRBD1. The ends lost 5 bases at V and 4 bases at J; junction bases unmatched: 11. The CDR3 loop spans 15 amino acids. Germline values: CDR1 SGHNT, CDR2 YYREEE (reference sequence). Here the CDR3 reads CASRNQGGAGTEAFF. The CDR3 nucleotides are TGTGCCAGCAGGAACCAGGGGGGCGCGGGCACTGAAGCTTTCTTT.

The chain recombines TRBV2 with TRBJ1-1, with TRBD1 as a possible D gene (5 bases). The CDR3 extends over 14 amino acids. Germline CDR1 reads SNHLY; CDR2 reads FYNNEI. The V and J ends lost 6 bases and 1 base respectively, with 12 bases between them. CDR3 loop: CASSNQGRNTEAFF. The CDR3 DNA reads TGTGCCAGCAGCAACCAGGGCCGGAACACTGAAGCTTTCTTT.

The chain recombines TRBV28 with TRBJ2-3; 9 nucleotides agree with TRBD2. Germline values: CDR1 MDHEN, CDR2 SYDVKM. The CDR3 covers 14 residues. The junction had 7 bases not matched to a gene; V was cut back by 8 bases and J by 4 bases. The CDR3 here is CASLAGGGADTQYF. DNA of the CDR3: TGTGCCAGCCTGGCGGGAGGGGGCGCAGATACGCAGTATTTT.

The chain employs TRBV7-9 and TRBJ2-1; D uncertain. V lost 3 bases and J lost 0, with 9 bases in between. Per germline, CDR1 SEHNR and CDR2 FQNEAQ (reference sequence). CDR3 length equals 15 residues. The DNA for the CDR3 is TGTGCCAGCAGCTTTTCGGCGGCCTCCTACAATGAGCAGTTCTTC. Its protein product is CASSFSAASYNEQFF.

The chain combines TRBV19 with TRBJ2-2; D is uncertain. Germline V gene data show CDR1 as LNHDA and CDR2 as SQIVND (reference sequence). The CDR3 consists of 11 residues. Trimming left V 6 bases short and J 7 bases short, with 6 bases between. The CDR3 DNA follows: TGTGCCAGTAGCAGAGGCGGGGAGCTGTTTTTT. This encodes CASSRGGELFF.

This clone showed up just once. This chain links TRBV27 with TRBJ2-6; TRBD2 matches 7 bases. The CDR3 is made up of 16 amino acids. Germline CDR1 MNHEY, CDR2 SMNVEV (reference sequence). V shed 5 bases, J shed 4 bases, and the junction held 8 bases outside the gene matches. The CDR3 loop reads CASSPRGGRGANVLTF. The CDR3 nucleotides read TGTGCCAGCAGTCCCCGAGGCGGGAGAGGGGCCAACGTCCTGACTTTC.